Below are 22 T cell receptor beta chains sequenced from a single sample in a study of OX40 agonist ivuxolimab in advanced cancers. Sequencing was performed with immunoSEQ multiplex PCR; in TCRdb, only in-frame clones are kept and a portion is missing. The sample holds 45,000 to 65,000 clones, about nine tenths seen once. The source material was CD4+ or CD8+ T cells sorted from blood, sampled in a trial of the OX40 agonist ivuxolimab. All receptors come from an adult with an advanced solid tumor such as melanoma, head and neck, liver or kidney cancer.

V is TRBV19 and J is TRBJ2-2; D is undetermined. Germline values: CDR1 LNHDA, CDR2 SQIVND (reference sequence). The CDR3 is made up of 13 amino acids. V lost 3 bases, J lost 3 bases, and 5 bases lay in between. CDR3 DNA: TGTGCCAGTAGTATTTCCCACACCGGGGAGCTGTTTTTT. Its translation is CASSISHTGELFF.

The genes are TRBV18 and TRBJ2-7; TRBD1 matches at 8 bases. CDR1 and CDR2 (germline): KGHSH, LQKENI. V gave up 5 bases and J gave up 6 bases; unmatched junction bases: 9. The CDR3 totals 14 residues. The CDR3 DNA reads as TGTGCCAGCTCATCATCCGGACAGGGCCCCGAGCAGTACTTC. Translated: CASSSSGQGPEQYF.

This clone turned up a few times. The V gene is TRBV7-2, the J gene TRBJ2-5; 13 bases map to TRBD2. The CDR3 extends over 17 amino acids. Germline CDR1 and CDR2: SGHTA and FQGNSA. The trim removed 4 bases at V and 5 bases at J, leaving 10 bases unmatched. In nucleotides, the CDR3 is TGTGCCAGCAGCTACGGGACTAGCGGGGTGATGGGGGAGACCCAGTACTTC. Protein sequence: CASSYGTSGVMGETQYF.

Here the CDR3 reads CASSLVGETQYF. CDR3 DNA sequence: TGTGCCAGCAGCTTAGTGGGAGAGACCCAGTACTTC. The chain uses TRBV7-9 and TRBJ2-5; D gene ambiguous. V dropped 1 base and J dropped 4 bases, with 4 bases sitting between them. Germline V lookup: CDR1 SEHNR, CDR2 FQNEAQ (reference sequence). This CDR3 contains 12 residues.

The CDR3 region is CASSADIRTGGSNQPQHF. CDR3 DNA: TGTGCCAGCAGTGCGGATATCAGGACTGGTGGAAGCAATCAGCCCCAGCATTTT. The genes are TRBV2 and TRBJ1-5; D is undetermined. V lost 4 bases, J lost 1 base, and 20 bases lay in between. Per the germline V gene, CDR1 is SNHLY and CDR2 is FYNNEI. The CDR3 runs 18 residues.

The rearrangement uses TRBV27 and TRBJ2-2, with 14 nucleotides matching TRBD2. J was trimmed by 8 bases and V by 7 bases; bases with no gene match: 9. The CDR3 runs to 16 residues. Germline V gene lookup returns CDR1 MNHEY and CDR2 SMNVEV (reference sequence). This CDR3 is CASTPRTSGRRGELFF. The CDR3 DNA follows: TGTGCCAGCACCCCCCGGACTAGCGGGAGGCGGGGGGAGCTGTTTTTT.

CDR3 loop: CASSLSGLARDTQYF. CDR3 DNA: TGTGCCAGCAGCTTGAGTGGACTAGCCAGAGATACGCAGTATTTT. This sequence joins TRBV7-2 and TRBJ2-3, with 8 positions matching TRBD2. With 3 bases clipped from V and 5 bases from J, the junction kept 7 bases outside the gene matches. The CDR3 has 15 amino acids. The germline V gene encodes CDR1 SGHTA and CDR2 FQGNSA.

The chain is built from TRBV7-6 and TRBJ1-5; 7 positions match TRBD1. Germline V lookup: CDR1 SGHVS, CDR2 FNYEAQ. V lost 1 base, J lost 6 bases, and 6 bases stayed unmatched. The CDR3 is made up of 15 amino acids. CDR3 sequence: CASSLVGGGGQPQHF. CDR3 sequence (DNA): TGTGCCAGCAGCTTAGTAGGGGGCGGGGGTCAGCCCCAGCATTTT.

Remarks on this clone: One end of the junction fails to match germline, which may point to a read error. This chain uses TRBV11-2 with TRBJ1-3, with D possibly being TRBD1 (6 bases). The V gene's germline CDR1 is SGHAT and CDR2 FQNNGV. CDR3 length: 15 amino acids. The CDR3 here is CASSPRGQFWKHHIF. The CDR3 DNA sequence: TGTGCCAGCAGCCCCCGAGGACAGTTCTGGAAACACCATATATTT.

The V gene is TRBV29-1, the J gene TRBJ1-3; D remains unclear. Trimming stripped 5 bases from V and 3 bases from J, with 8 bases between. The germline V gene has CDR1 SQVTM and CDR2 ANQGSEA. This CDR3 has 12 amino acids. CDR3 DNA: TGCAGCGTTTGGGCCGATGGAAACACCATATATTTT. This translates into CSVWADGNTIYF.

This chain links TRBV5-6 with TRBJ2-6; tentatively, D is TRBD1 (5 bases). V lost 2 bases to trimming and J lost 0 bases, with 12 bases between them. The CDR3 is 17 residues long. Germline V CDR1 and CDR2: SGHDT, YYEEEE. CDR3 loop: CASSFRVGSSGANVLTF. The CDR3 DNA reads TGTGCCAGCAGCTTCAGGGTTGGAAGCTCTGGGGCCAACGTCCTGACTTTC.

The chain joins TRBV5-1 to TRBJ2-1; 9 positions match TRBD2. V gave up 3 bases and J gave up 7 bases; unmatched junction bases: 5. The length of the CDR3 is 14 residues. The V gene's germline CDR1 is SGHRS and CDR2 YFSETQ. This CDR3 is CASSSAGGPNEQFF. The CDR3 DNA sequence: TGCGCCAGCAGCTCGGCGGGGGGGCCGAATGAGCAGTTCTTC.

The V gene is TRBV7-2, the J gene TRBJ2-2; D is undetermined. The V end was cut by 1 base, the J end by 2 bases, with 5 bases between. Germline CDR1 and CDR2: SGHTA and FQGNSA. The CDR3 runs 14 residues. The CDR3 nucleotides are TGTGCCAGCAGCTTAGAGTTAAACACCGGGGAGCTGTTTTTT. Protein sequence: CASSLELNTGELFF.

The CDR3 bases are TGCAGCGTTGAAGCCCCCCAGACAGGGGGATTCAACTATGGCTACACCTTC. Amino acid sequence: CSVEAPQTGGFNYGYTF. The J gene is TRBJ1-2, the V gene TRBV29-1; TRBD1 aligns across 9 bases. V lost 1 base and J lost 2; bases outside the gene matches: 11. The CDR3 is made up of 17 amino acids. Germline CDR1 reads SQVTM; CDR2 reads ANQGSEA.

This clone was seen a few times. The rearrangement links TRBV11-1 to TRBJ2-6, with D unresolved. The germline V and J ends were trimmed by 3 bases and 4 bases, with 16 bases remaining between them. The CDR3 covers 17 residues. Germline-derived CDR1 and CDR2 are SGHAT and FQDESV (reference sequence). The CDR3 loop reads CASSFASPLSGANVLTF. Here the CDR3 DNA reads TGTGCCAGCAGCTTTGCCAGCCCCTTGTCAGGGGCCAACGTCCTGACTTTC.

The chain joins TRBV28 to TRBJ1-3; D unclear. The CDR3 length is 14 residues. Trimming shortened V by 2 bases and J by 7 bases, and 12 bases separated the two germline ends. Germline V lookup: CDR1 MDHEN, CDR2 SYDVKM. The CDR3 is CASSLMGSSNTIYF. The DNA for the CDR3 is TGTGCCAGCAGTTTAATGGGATCTTCGAACACCATATATTTT.

This chain connects TRBV6-5 to TRBJ2-1; 15 nucleotides agree with TRBD2. The germline CDR1 and CDR2 sequences are MNHEY and SVGAGI. The CDR3 consists of 16 residues. Trimming at V came to 4 bases and at J to 10 bases, leaving 8 bases not matched to a gene. The CDR3 region is CASSLGLAGGGGEQFF. DNA for the CDR3: TGTGCCAGCAGTTTGGGACTAGCGGGAGGAGGAGGGGAGCAGTTCTTC.

This clone was seen once. CDR3 nucleotide sequence: TGTGCCATCAGTGAGTCAGAGAGTTATGGGGAGCAGTACTTC. Its protein product is CAISESESYGEQYF. V and J are TRBV10-3 and TRBJ2-7; D is ambiguous. The CDR3 has 14 amino acids. CDR1 is ENHRY, CDR2 SYGVKD, per germline. With 0 bases removed from V and 7 bases from J, the gap between germline ends came to 13 bases.

The chain couples TRBV11-2 to TRBJ2-2, with D uncertain. Germline CDR1 and CDR2: SGHAT and FQNNGV. The CDR3 is 15 residues long. V lost 2 bases and J 1 base, leaving 8 bases between the germline ends. CDR3 sequence (DNA): TGTGCCAGCAGCTTAAGGCCCCTGAACACCGGGGAGCTGTTTTTT. This translates into CASSLRPLNTGELFF.

This clone was observed a few times. This rearrangement joins TRBV7-9 to TRBJ1-4; 7 nucleotides agree with TRBD1. V lost 5 bases and J lost 5; bases outside the gene matches: 5. The CDR3 loop spans 14 amino acids. Per germline, CDR1 SEHNR and CDR2 FQNEAQ (reference sequence). The CDR3 spells CASSNGQANEKLFF. As DNA, the CDR3 is TGTGCCAGCAGCAACGGACAGGCAAATGAAAAACTGTTTTTT.

The chain couples TRBV19 to TRBJ2-3; TRBD2 matches 9 bases. V lost 3 bases and J lost 6; bases outside the gene matches: 10. This CDR3 spans 16 amino acids. Germline loops: CDR1 LNHDA, CDR2 SQIVND (reference sequence). The CDR3 nucleotides read TGTGCCAGTAGTATTGGTAGCGGGAGCGCGTGGGATACGCAGTATTTT. Translated, it gives CASSIGSGSAWDTQYF. Looking up the rest from reference TRBV19 and TRBJ2-3 gives the full variable domain: DGGITQSPKYLFRKEGQNVTLSCEQNLNHDAMYWYRQDPGQGLRLIYYSQIVNDFQKGDIAEGYSVSREKKESFPLTVTSAQKNPTAFYLCASSIGSGSAWDTQYFGPGTRLTVL.

V usage is TRBV7-6 and J usage is TRBJ1-2, with D possibly being TRBD1 (5 bases). Germline lookup yields CDR1 SGHVS and CDR2 FNYEAQ. The CDR3 consists of 14 residues. Between the trimmed V and J ends, which lost 0 bases and 6 bases, there was a span of 11 bases. The CDR3 region has the DNA TGTGCCAGCAGCTTAGCGGAGGGGCAGCATGGCTACACCTTC. Protein: CASSLAEGQHGYTF.